Reported below is one T cell receptor beta chain. Its antigen specificity is not known. Base-call qualities are not available, and no considerably larger clone is one nucleotide away. The sample belongs to a study of shared clonotypes between healthy human individuals (dated by TCRdb to 2019 to 2021). Describing the broader study: The cohort comprised two women and a few men aged 18 to 49 years. For each donor, three plates each were used for CD4 naive and CD4 memory, two plates were used for CD8 naive, and one plate was used for CD8 memory. Blood TCR repertoires of four to six healthy adults were deeply sequenced to estimate repertoire size and the extent of clonotype sharing between individuals. Libraries were prepared and TCR repertoires were sequenced by different laboratories using diverse techniques, in order to increase sequencing depth and limit assay-specific biases. Per donor, leukapheresis produced somewhere between about 0.94 and 8.9 billion PBMCs.

What the work shows at the level of the full study, not this receptor alone: Incomplete sequencing was indicated by rarefaction of sorted-subset datasets, despite the large sequencing depth. Based on pairwise subsampling, the degree of clonotype sharing among donors was expected to be affected by sequencing depth. Because the study included only a small number of donors, the genetic and exposure-history diversity represented was limited. Higher generation probabilities were observed for clonotypes shared by all four sorted-subset donors than for non-shared clonotypes. Only blood was sampled, and tissue TCR repertoires likely differ from those in blood. Naive subsets generally had larger estimated clonotype richness than memory subsets. Sharing across several donors was observed for approximately 4.6% of naive CD4, 3% to 3.5% of naive CD8, roughly 2.4% of memory CD4, and roughly 0.43% of memory CD8 clonotypes.

The donors were healthy, HIV-negative adults who had no recently reported acute infections or vaccinations. All donors were Caucasian adults living in Nashville, Tennessee, USA. CD8 memory samples consisted of magnetically selected CD45RO+ cells combined with CCR7-negative CD45RA+ effector memory (TemRA) cells. Blood was collected by leukapheresis, and PBMCs were isolated by Ficoll-Histopaque density gradient centrifugation and then cryopreserved in liquid nitrogen vapor phase. Purity and quantity of every magnetically sorted T cell population were checked by analytical flow cytometry. Each sorted fraction had its genomic DNA isolated and then quantified by UV absorbance on a Nanodrop 2000c. Using the deep immunoSEQ assay, TCR CDR3 regions were amplified from genomic DNA by multiplex PCR. Genomic DNA extracted from each cell subset was distributed evenly over all wells of several immunoSEQ 96-well plates, and each plate served as one replicate. For sorted subsets, roughly 200 ng of genomic DNA, equivalent to some 30,000 T cell genomes, went into each replicate PCR. The purified libraries were quantified using a Qubit 3.0 fluorometer, sized with a Bioanalyzer 2100, and then quantified again using the KAPA Library Quantification kit. Every immunoSEQ 96-well plate was sequenced on a separate single-read 150-cycle Illumina NextSeq 550 flow cell. The authors' analysis ran thus. Because the immunoSEQ output held only junctional sequences and lacked quality scores, the filtering could not match the filtering applied to full-length reads. To assign V/J genes and CDR3, sequences were annotated against IMGT germline references using PyIR, a Python wrapper for IgBLAST v1.9. Reads were filtered out if the reads had weak V/J assignments (E-value above 1e-6), no CDR3, stop codons, out-of-frame junctions, or ambiguous translated residues. V3J clonotypes were defined as sequences sharing the same inferred V gene, J gene, and CDR3 amino acid sequence. Percentage overlap between repertoires was computed as shared unique clonotypes divided by the size of the smaller repertoire. RTK rarefaction, the Chao1 estimator, and Recon v2.1 estimates of unobserved clonotypes were used to assess repertoire richness. Generation probabilities were computed with OLGA for all TCRbeta clonotypes obtained by the gDNA method from four donors. The clones in this table, taken by TCRdb from immuneACCESS, are in-frame only. Not every clone is retained; where verified, under half of the shortfall comes from an unresolved V gene, and the cause of the rest is unknown. For V, J and clone size, that table is used; D and trimming come from the DNA. Present in this sample are 90,000 to 120,000 clones, 68% of which were seen just once. The ten biggest clones cover approximately 25% of the sample.

There are 11 amino acids in the CDR3, from cysteine to phenylalanine inclusive. This entry keeps only the CDR3 DNA: 33 bases, framed from base 1. Per the germline V gene, SGHRS is the CDR1 and YFSETQ is the CDR2. V gives up 3 bases and J gives up 7 bases, and the segment between their germline ends measures 5 bases. The clonotype originates from a young woman in good health. The rearrangement joined TRBV5-1 to TRBJ2-4, with the D gene not confidently named. The source material was memory CD8+ T cells sorted from blood. The cell subset or site label of this sample denotes: CD45RO+ cells pooled with CCR7-negative TemRA cells. The CDR3 corresponds to CASSSKNIQYF. The DNA sequence is given as TGCGCCAGCAGCTCAAAGAACATTCAGTACTTC.